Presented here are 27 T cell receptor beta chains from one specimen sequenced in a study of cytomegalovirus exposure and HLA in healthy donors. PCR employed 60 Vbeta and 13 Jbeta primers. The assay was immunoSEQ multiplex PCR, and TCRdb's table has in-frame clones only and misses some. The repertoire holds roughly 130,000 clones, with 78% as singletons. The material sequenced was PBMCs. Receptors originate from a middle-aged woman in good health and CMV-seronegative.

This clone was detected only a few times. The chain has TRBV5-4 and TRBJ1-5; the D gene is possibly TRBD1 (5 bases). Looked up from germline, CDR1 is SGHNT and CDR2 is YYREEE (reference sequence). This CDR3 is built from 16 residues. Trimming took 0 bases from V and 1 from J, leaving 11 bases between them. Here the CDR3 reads CASSLEGLWSNQPQHF. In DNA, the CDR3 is TGTGCCAGCAGCTTGGAGGGGTTATGGAGCAATCAGCCCCAGCATTTT.

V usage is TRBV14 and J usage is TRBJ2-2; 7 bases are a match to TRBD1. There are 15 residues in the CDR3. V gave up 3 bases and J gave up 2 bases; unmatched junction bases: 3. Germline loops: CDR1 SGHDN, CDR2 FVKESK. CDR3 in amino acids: CASSHRQGNTGELFF. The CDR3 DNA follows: TGTGCCAGCAGCCACAGACAGGGCAACACCGGGGAGCTGTTTTTT. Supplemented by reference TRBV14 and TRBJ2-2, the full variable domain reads EAGVTQFPSHSVIEKGQTVTLRCDPISGHDNLYWYRRVMGKEIKFLLHFVKESKQDESGMPNNRFLAERTGGTYSTLKVQPAELEDSGVYFCASSHRQGNTGELFFGEGSRLTVL.

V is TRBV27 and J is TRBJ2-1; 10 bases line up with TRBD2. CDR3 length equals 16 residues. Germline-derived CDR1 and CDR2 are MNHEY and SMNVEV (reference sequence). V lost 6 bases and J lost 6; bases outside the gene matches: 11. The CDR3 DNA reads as TGTGCCAGCAGCCTTATCTTAGCGGGAGGTTTCAATGAGCAGTTCTTC. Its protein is CASSLILAGGFNEQFF.

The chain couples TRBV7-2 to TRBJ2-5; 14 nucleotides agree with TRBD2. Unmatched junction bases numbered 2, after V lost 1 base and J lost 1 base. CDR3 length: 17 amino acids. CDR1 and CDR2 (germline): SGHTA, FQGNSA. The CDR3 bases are TGTGCCAGCAGCTTAGGGACTAGCGGGGGGTTCCAAGAGACCCAGTACTTC. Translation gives CASSLGTSGGFQETQYF.

CDR3 sequence: CASSPDRAGANVLTF. The CDR3 DNA reads as TGTGCCAGTAGTCCCGACAGGGCTGGGGCCAACGTCCTGACTTTC. V gene TRBV19 combines with J gene TRBJ2-6; 7 bases map to TRBD1. The CDR3 consists of 15 residues. Germline assignment: CDR1 LNHDA and CDR2 SQIVND (reference sequence). V shed 5 bases and J 2 bases; nucleotides not matched to a gene: 3.

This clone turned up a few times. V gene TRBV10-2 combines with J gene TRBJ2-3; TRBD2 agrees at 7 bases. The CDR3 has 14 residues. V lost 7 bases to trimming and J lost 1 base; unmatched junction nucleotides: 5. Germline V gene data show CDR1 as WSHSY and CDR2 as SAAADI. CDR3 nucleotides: TGCGCCAGCACTTTTGCGGGGGGCACAGATACGCAGTATTTT. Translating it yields CASTFAGGTDTQYF.

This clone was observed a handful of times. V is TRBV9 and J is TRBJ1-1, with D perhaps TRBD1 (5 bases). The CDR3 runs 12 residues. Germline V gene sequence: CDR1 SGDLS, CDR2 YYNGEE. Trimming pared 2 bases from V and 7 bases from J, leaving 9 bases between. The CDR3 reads CASSVRDGEAFF. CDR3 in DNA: TGTGCCAGCAGCGTGCGGGACGGTGAAGCTTTCTTT.

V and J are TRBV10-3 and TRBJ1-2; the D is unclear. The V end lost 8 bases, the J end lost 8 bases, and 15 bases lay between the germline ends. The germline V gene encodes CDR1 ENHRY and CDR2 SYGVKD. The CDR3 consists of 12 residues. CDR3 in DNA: TGTGCCATCGGAACCGGGGAGCTCGGCTACACCTTC. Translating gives CAIGTGELGYTF.

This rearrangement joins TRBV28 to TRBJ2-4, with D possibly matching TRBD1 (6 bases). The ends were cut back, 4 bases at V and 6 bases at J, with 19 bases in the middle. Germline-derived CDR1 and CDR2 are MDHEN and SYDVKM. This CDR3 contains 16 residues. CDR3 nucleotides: TGTGCCAGCAGTTCCACACAGGGAATCTTAGCAAACATTCAGTACTTC. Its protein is CASSSTQGILANIQYF.

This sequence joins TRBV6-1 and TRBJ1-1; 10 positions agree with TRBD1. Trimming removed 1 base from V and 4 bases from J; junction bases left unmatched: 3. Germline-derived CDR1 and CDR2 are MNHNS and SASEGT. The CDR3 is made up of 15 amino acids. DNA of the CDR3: TGTGCCAGCAGTGAAGAATGGACAGGGGGCACTGAAGCTTTCTTT. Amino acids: CASSEEWTGGTEAFF.

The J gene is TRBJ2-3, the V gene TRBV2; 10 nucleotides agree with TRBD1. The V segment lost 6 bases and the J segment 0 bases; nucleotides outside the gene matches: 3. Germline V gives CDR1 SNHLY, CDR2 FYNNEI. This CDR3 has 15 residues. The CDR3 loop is CASRATGGSTDTQYF. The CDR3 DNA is TGTGCCAGCAGAGCGACAGGGGGCAGCACAGATACGCAGTATTTT.

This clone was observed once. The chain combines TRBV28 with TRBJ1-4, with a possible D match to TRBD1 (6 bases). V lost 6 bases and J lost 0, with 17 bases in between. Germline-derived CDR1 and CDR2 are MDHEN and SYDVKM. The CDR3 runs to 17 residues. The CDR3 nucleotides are TGTGCCAGCAGCCCTACAGGGATCATTGCAACTAATGAAAAACTGTTTTTT. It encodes CASSPTGIIATNEKLFF.

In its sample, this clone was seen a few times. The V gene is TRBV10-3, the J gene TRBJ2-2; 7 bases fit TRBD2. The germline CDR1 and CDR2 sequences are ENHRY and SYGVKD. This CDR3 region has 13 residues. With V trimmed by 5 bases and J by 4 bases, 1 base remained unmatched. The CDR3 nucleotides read TGTGCCATCAGTAGGGAGGGCACCGGGGAGCTGTTTTTT. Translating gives CAISREGTGELFF.

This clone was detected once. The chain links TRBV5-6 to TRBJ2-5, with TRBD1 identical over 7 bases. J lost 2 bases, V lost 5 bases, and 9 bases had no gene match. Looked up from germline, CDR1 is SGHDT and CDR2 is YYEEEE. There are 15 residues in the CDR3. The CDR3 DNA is TGTGCCAGCAGTTTATTCAGGACAGGTCAAGAGACCCAGTACTTC. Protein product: CASSLFRTGQETQYF.

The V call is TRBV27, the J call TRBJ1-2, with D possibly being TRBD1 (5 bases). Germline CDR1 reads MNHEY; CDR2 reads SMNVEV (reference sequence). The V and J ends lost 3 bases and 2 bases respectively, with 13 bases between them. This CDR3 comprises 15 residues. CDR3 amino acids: CASSFDSRANYGYTF. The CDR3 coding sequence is TGTGCCAGCAGTTTCGATTCCAGGGCAAACTATGGCTACACCTTC.

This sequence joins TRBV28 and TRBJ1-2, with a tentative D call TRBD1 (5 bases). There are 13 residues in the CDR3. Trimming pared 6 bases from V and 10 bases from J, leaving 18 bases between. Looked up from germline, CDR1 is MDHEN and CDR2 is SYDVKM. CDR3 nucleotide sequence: TGTGCCAGCAGCCCTCCCGCGGGGGTTATCTACACCTTC. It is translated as CASSPPAGVIYTF.

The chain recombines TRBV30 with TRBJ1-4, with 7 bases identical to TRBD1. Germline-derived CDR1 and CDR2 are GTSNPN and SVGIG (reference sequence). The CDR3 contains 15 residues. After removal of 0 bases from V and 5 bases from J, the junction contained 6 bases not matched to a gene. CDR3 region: CAWSVPRQGNEKLFF. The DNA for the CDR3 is TGTGCCTGGAGTGTACCCAGACAGGGAAATGAAAAACTGTTTTTT.

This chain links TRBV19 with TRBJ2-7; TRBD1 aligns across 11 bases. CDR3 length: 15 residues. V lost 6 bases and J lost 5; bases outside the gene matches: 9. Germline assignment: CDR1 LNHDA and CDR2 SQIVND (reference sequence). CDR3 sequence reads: CASSAGQGAWDEQYF. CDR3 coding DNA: TGTGCCAGTAGCGCCGGACAGGGGGCATGGGACGAGCAGTACTTC. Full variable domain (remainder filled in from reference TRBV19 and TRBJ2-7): DGGITQSPKYLFRKEGQNVTLSCEQNLNHDAMYWYRQDPGQGLRLIYYSQIVNDFQKGDIAEGYSVSREKKESFPLTVTSAQKNPTAFYLCASSAGQGAWDEQYFGPGTRLTVT.

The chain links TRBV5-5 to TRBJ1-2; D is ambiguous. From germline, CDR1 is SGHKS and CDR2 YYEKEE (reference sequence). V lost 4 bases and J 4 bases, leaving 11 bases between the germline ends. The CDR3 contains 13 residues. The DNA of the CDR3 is TGTGCCAGCAGCGTCGAACAGACCTATGGCTACACCTTC. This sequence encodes CASSVEQTYGYTF.

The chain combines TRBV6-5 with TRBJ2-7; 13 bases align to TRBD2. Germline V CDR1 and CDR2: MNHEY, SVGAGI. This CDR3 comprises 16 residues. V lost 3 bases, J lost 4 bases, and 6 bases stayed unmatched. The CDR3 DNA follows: TGTGCCAGCAGTTATCAACTAGCGGGAGGGCCATACGAGCAGTACTTC. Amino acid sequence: CASSYQLAGGPYEQYF.

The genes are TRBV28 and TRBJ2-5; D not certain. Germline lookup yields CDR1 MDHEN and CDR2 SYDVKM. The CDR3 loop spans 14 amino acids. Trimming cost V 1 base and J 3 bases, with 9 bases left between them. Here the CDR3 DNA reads TGTGCCAGCAGTTTATCCGACTGGAAAGAGACCCAGTACTTC. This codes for CASSLSDWKETQYF.

The chain's CDR3 is CSVERTTGDYEQYF. In DNA, the CDR3 is TGCAGCGTTGAAAGGACAACAGGAGACTACGAGCAGTACTTC. The chain is built from TRBV29-1 and TRBJ2-7, with a weak D call TRBD1 (5 bases). Between the trimmed V and J ends, which lost 2 bases and 3 bases, there was a span of 14 bases. CDR1 and CDR2 from the germline V gene are SQVTM and ANQGSEA. The CDR3 is 14 residues long.

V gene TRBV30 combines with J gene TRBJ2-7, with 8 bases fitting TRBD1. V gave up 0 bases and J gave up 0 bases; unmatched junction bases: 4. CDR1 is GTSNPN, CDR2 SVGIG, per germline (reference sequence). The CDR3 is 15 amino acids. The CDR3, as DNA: TGTGCCTGGAGTGTCATTGACAGGGGCTCCTACGAGCAGTACTTC. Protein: CAWSVIDRGSYEQYF. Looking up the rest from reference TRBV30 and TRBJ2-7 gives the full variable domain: SQTIHQWPATLVQPVGSPLSLECTVEGTSNPNLYWYRQAAGRGLQLLFYSVGIGQISSEVPQNLSASRPQDRQFILSSKKLLLSDSGFYLCAWSVIDRGSYEQYFGPGTRLTVT.

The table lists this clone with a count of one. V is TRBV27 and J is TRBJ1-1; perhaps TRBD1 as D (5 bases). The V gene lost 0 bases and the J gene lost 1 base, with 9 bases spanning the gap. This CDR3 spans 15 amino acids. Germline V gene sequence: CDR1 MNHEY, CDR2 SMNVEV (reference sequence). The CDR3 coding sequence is TGTGCCAGCAGTTTATCGGGGCTCGGGAACACTGAAGCTTTCTTT. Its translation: CASSLSGLGNTEAFF.

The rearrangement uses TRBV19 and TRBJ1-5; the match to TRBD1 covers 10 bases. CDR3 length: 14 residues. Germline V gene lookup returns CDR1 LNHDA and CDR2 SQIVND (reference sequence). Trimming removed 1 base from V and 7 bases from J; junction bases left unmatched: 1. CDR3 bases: TGTGCCAGTAGTATAGGGGACAGGGGCCAGCCCCAGCATTTT. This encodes CASSIGDRGQPQHF.

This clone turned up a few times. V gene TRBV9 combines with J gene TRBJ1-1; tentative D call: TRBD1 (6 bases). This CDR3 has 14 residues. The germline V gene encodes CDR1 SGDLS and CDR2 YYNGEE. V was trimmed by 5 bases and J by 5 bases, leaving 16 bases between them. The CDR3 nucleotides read TGTGCCAGCAGTTTGGACAGCCAGTTTACTGAAGCTTTCTTT. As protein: CASSLDSQFTEAFF. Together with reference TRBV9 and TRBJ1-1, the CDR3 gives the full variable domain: DSGVTQTPKHLITATGQRVTLRCSPRSGDLSVYWYQQSLDQGLQFLIQYYNGEERAKGNILERFSAQQFPDLHSELNLSSLELGDSALYFCASSLDSQFTEAFFGQGTRLTVV.

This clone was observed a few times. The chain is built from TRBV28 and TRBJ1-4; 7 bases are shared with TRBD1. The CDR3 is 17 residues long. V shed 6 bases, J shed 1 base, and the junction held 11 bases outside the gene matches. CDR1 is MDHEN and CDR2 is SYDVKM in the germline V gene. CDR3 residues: CASSPSPGGGTNEKLFF. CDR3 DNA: TGTGCCAGCAGCCCCAGTCCAGGGGGTGGAACTAATGAAAAACTGTTTTTT.